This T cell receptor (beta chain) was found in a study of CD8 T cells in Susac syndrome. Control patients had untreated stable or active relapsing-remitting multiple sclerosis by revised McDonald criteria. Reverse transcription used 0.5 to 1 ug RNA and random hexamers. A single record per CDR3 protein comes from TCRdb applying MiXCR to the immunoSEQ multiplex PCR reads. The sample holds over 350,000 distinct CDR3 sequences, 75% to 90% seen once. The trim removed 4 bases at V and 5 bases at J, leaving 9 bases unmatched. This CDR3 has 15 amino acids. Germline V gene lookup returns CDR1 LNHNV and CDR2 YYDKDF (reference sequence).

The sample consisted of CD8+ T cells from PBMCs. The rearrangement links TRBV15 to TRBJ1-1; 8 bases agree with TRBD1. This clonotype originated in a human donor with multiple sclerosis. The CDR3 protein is CATSIPGQGWTEAFF. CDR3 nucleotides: TGTGCCACCAGCATTCCCGGACAGGGATGGACTGAAGCTTTCTTT.